The T cell receptor (beta chain) under discussion was sequenced for a study of blood T cell repertoires in COVID-19. Overall study context: Sites across the United States, Italy and Spain contributed samples from acute and convalescent COVID-19. PBMCs, B-cell-depleted T cells, or T cells provided the cDNA or gDNA that made up the material.

Germline-derived CDR1 and CDR2 are LNHNV and YYDKDF (reference sequence). There are 15 residues in the CDR3. V was shortened by 5 bases and J by 1 base, with 14 bases between the two germline ends. Original data processing: Nucleated cell counts were estimated from reference gene primer amplification. The table came from immunoSEQ multiplex PCR; TCRdb's copy has only in-frame clones and leaves some out. Clone size and the V and J calls come from that table; the DNA yielded D and trimming. The sample yields 150,000 to 200,000 clones, around 85% seen once. The TCR comes from a human donor with acute or convalescent COVID-19. The donor label of this sample is uncertain. Sequencing was performed on peripheral blood. V usage is TRBV15 and J usage is TRBJ1-1, with a tentative D call TRBD1 (6 bases). This CDR3 is CATSQRGQPNTEAFF. The CDR3 region has the DNA TGTGCCACCAGCCAGAGAGGACAGCCGAACACTGAAGCTTTCTTT.